The entry below describes one TCR beta chain. Its antigen is still unknown. There are no base qualities to consult, and no much larger clone falls within one base. This sample stems from a study of T cell repertoires in cytomegalovirus infection (dated by TCRdb to the late 2010s). Turning to the overall study: Alongside well-studied HLA-B-restricted epitopes, the peptide stimulations were aimed at recently identified HLA-C-restricted CMV epitopes, whose presentation resists viral immunomodulation. Donor HLA type was relevant to the analysis, because carriage of CMV infection together with the matching HLA type was indicated by public TCR beta signatures. General conclusions and limits of the study: Carriers of CMV infection plus the relevant HLA type were discriminated by the cumulative frequency of public TCR beta family members in the study cohort and in an independent 352-donor cohort. In the ex vivo response, HLA-C-restricted CMV-specific TCR beta clonotypes were dominant, and in two of eight donors the single most frequent clonotype came from this HLA-C-restricted group.

Trimming leaves V shorter by 10 bases and J shorter by 7 bases, with the junction holding 5 bases beyond the gene matches. Via the germline V gene, CDR1 is SNHLY and CDR2 FYNNEI. The CDR3 runs 13 residues from the cysteine to the phenylalanine. Left in the record is the CDR3 DNA by itself, 39 bases read in frame from the first base. Sequenced using an Illumina HiSeq 1500. The public reads were quality trimmed at Q25 with fastp and then assembled into clones with MiXCR by TCRdb, keeping productive beta chains. When rows share a CDR3 protein, they turn into one entry using the most common DNA and genes. This sample comprises more than 300,000 distinct CDR3 sequences, 34% of them detected only once. The ten biggest clones cover approximately 15% of the sample. This specimen's treatment or condition label, per the study, means: in vitro stimulation with specific CMV peptide epitopes to enrich CMV-specific T cells.

Sequencing was performed on cultured PBMCs, taken from culture after CMV antigen stimulation. This clonotype originated in a human donor in good health (CMV status not recorded). Some clones in this sample may be carry-over from other donors' samples. The chain uses TRBV2 and TRBJ1-6, with TRBD1 identical over 9 junction bases. The DNA reads as follows: TGTGCCACCTGGGACAGGGTGAATTCACCCCTCCACTTT. This is translated as CATWDRVNSPLHF.